These 12 T cell receptor beta chains came from one sample sequenced in a study of Graves' ophthalmopathy and Graves' hyperthyroidism. Using RNA transcripts, the TCR beta CDR3 regions were amplified. Second-round multiplex PCR came after first-round RT-PCR with HTBI primers. TCRdb ran MiXCR on the multiplex PCR reads and lists one entry per CDR3 protein. The sample consists of 500,000 to 700,000 distinct CDR3 sequences, 20% to 25% of them appearing once. The source material was peripheral blood. The receptors here all came from a woman aged 18-35 years with stable Graves' hyperthyroidism. Some clones in this sample may be carry-over from other donors' samples.

The CDR3 bases are TGCAGTGCTCGTCTTCGGACTAGCGGGACCTACGAGCAGTACTTC. Translated, it gives CSARLRTSGTYEQYF. The rearrangement joins TRBV20-1 to TRBJ2-7; 12 bases are shared with TRBD2. J lost 2 bases, V lost 5 bases, and 7 bases had no gene match. The germline V gene has CDR1 DFQATT and CDR2 SNEGSKA (reference sequence). The CDR3 sequence is 15 residues long.

The J gene is TRBJ2-2, the V gene TRBV6-1, with D perhaps TRBD1 (5 bases). V was pared by 7 bases and J by 3 bases, with 12 bases between. The CDR3 has 14 residues. CDR1 is MNHNS, CDR2 SASEGT, per germline. CDR3 DNA sequence: TGTGCCAGCACCACTTGGGGCGACACCGGGGAGCTGTTTTTT. Encoded protein: CASTTWGDTGELFF.

This clonotype showed up many times. This sequence joins TRBV19 and TRBJ1-1, with no clear D. The CDR3 runs 13 residues. V dropped 5 bases and J dropped 4 bases, with 11 bases sitting between them. Germline V CDR1 and CDR2: LNHDA, SQIVND (reference sequence). CDR3 loop: CASSFTASTEAFF. The CDR3 DNA sequence: TGTGCCAGTAGTTTTACGGCCAGCACTGAAGCTTTCTTT.

This clonotype was detected ten times or more. This rearrangement joins TRBV6-2 or TRBV6-3 to TRBJ1-5; D possibly corresponds to TRBD1 (6 bases). The V gene's germline CDR1 is MNHEY and CDR2 SVGEGT. The CDR3 has 14 residues. Trimming cost V 6 bases and J 1 base, with 10 bases left between them. The CDR3 bases are TGTGCCAGCAGACAGGGCTGGAGCAATCAGCCCCAGCATTTT. Its protein is CASRQGWSNQPQHF.

The chain links TRBV19 to TRBJ1-1; D ambiguous. Germline V gene sequence: CDR1 LNHDA, CDR2 SQIVND (reference sequence). V was shortened by 1 base and J by 5 bases, with 11 bases between the two germline ends. The CDR3 runs 14 residues. CDR3 bases: TGTGCCAGTAGTATAGGGACGCTCTCTACTGAAGCTTTCTTT. Translating it yields CASSIGTLSTEAFF.

This clonotype was detected many times. This CDR3 is CSARDGGGQPQHF. The CDR3 nucleotides are TGCAGTGCTAGAGATGGTGGCGGGCAGCCCCAGCATTTT. This chain links TRBV20-1 with TRBJ1-5; D is undetermined. CDR1 and CDR2 (germline): DFQATT, SNEGSKA (reference sequence). Trimming stripped 0 bases from V and 7 bases from J, with 10 bases between. This CDR3 contains 13 residues.

This clonotype has more than one count but fewer than ten. The V and J genes are TRBV7-4 and TRBJ2-6, with 9 bases fitting TRBD1. The germline gives CDR1 SGHVT, CDR2 SQSDAQ. V shed 1 base and J 3 bases; nucleotides not matched to a gene: 19. The CDR3 runs 22 residues. This CDR3 reads CASSLVDTGDRVLRGGANVLTF. In DNA form, the CDR3 reads TGTGCCAGCAGCTTAGTGGATACCGGGGACAGGGTCCTTCGAGGTGGGGCCAACGTCCTGACTTTC.

Remarks on this clonotype: One end of the junction varies from germline; a read error may be responsible. The J gene is TRBJ2-7, the V gene TRBV18, with 7 positions matching TRBD1. The CDR3 is 14 amino acids. CDR1 KGHSH and CDR2 LQKENI come from the germline V gene. The CDR3, as DNA: TGTGCCAGCTCACCACGACAGGGCTCCAACGAGCAGTACTTC. As protein: CASSPRQGSNEQYF. Variable domain in full (rest from reference TRBV18 and TRBJ2-7): NAGVMQNPRHLVRRRGQEARLRCSPMKGHSHVYWYRQLPEEGLKFMVYLQKENIIDESGMPKERFSAEFPKEGPSILRIQQVVRGDSAAYFCASSPRQGSNEQYFGPGTRLTVT.

This clonotype was counted many times. V gene TRBV6-2 or TRBV6-3 combines with J gene TRBJ1-2; D is uncertain. The CDR3 sequence is 13 residues long. CDR1 is MNHEY and CDR2 is SVGEGT in the germline V gene. V was pared by 9 bases and J by 7 bases, with 18 bases between. In nucleotides, the CDR3 is TGTGCCAGTGGAGACGCGTGGACTTCTGGCTACACCTTC. Its protein product is CASGDAWTSGYTF.

V gene TRBV7-3 combines with J gene TRBJ2-2; D unresolved. CDR3 size: 14 residues. Germline V gene data show CDR1 as SGHTA and CDR2 as FQGTGA. The V end was cut by 4 bases, the J end by 2 bases, with 8 bases between. The CDR3 reads CASSSRPNTGELFF. CDR3 in DNA: TGTGCCAGCAGCTCTCGGCCAAACACCGGGGAGCTGTTTTTT.

This clonotype came up many times. CDR3 in amino acids: CASSLAGTLYEQYF. CDR3 bases: TGCGCCAGCAGCCTAGCGGGCACCCTATACGAGCAGTACTTC. This rearrangement joins TRBV5-1 to TRBJ2-7; the match to TRBD2 covers 8 bases. V lost 4 bases to trimming and J lost 4 bases; unmatched junction nucleotides: 7. This CDR3 contains 14 residues. CDR1 SGHRS and CDR2 YFSETQ come from the germline V gene.

This clonotype was picked up many times. The chain joins TRBV12-3 or TRBV12-4 to TRBJ1-5; no definite D call. Trimming took off 6 bases at V and 4 bases at J, with 13 bases between the two ends. The CDR3 length is 14 residues. Written as DNA, the CDR3 is TGTGCCAGCAGCCCGGGTGGCGCTAATCAGCCCCAGCATTTT. Residues: CASSPGGANQPQHF.